What follows are 25 T cell receptor beta chains derived from one specimen sequenced in a study of cytomegalovirus exposure and HLA in healthy donors. PCR involved 60 Vbeta and 13 Jbeta primers. Sequencing was performed with immunoSEQ multiplex PCR; in TCRdb, only in-frame clones are kept and a portion is missing. The data hold about 180,000 clones, with about 80% observed a single time. The material sequenced was PBMCs. The receptors shown here come from a man aged 35 to 55 in good health and CMV-seropositive.

The rearrangement uses TRBV2 and TRBJ2-2; TRBD2 matches 8 bases. This CDR3 comprises 17 residues. The ends lost 1 base at V and 4 bases at J; junction bases unmatched: 8. Looked up from germline, CDR1 is SNHLY and CDR2 is FYNNEI. The CDR3: CASSEGGTRSSTGELFF. The CDR3 nucleotides read TGTGCCAGCAGTGAAGGGGGGACTAGGAGTAGCACCGGGGAGCTGTTTTTT.

The chain has TRBV11-2 and TRBJ2-1; D is uncertain. The length of the CDR3 is 13 residues. Per germline, CDR1 SGHAT and CDR2 FQNNGV. Trimming stripped 5 bases from V and 2 bases from J, with 7 bases between. Here the CDR3 DNA reads TGTGCCAGCAGCACCACTACCTACAATGAGCAGTTCTTC. Amino acids: CASSTTTYNEQFF.

Details on this clone: Other nucleotide sequences in the sample specify the same CDR3. The J gene is TRBJ2-3, the V gene TRBV5-1; TRBD1 might be the D (6 bases). The germline gives CDR1 SGHRS, CDR2 YFSETQ. CDR3 length: 15 amino acids. V was cut by 0 bases and J by 2 bases, with 10 bases left in between. This CDR3 reads CASSLAPGVTDTQYF. The CDR3 DNA sequence: TGCGCCAGCAGCTTGGCCCCAGGGGTCACAGATACGCAGTATTTT.

J is TRBJ2-7 and V is TRBV11-2; D remains unclear. CDR3 length: 13 residues. Germline CDR1 reads SGHAT; CDR2 reads FQNNGV. Trimming took off 1 base at V and 2 bases at J, with 6 bases between the two ends. This CDR3 is CASSLVDPYEQYF. DNA of the CDR3: TGTGCCAGCAGCTTAGTAGATCCCTACGAGCAGTACTTC.

The chain combines TRBV11-2 with TRBJ2-1; 9 bases map to TRBD2. With V trimmed by 4 bases and J by 0 bases, 13 bases remained unmatched. Germline V gene lookup returns CDR1 SGHAT and CDR2 FQNNGV. This CDR3 is built from 19 residues. This chain's CDR3 is CASSSPRASGTYSYNEQFF. In DNA, the CDR3 is TGTGCCAGCAGCTCCCCCCGGGCTAGCGGGACCTACTCCTACAATGAGCAGTTCTTC.

The chain is built from TRBV7-8 and TRBJ2-1; 9 nucleotides line up with TRBD2. The germline V gene encodes CDR1 SGHVS and CDR2 FQNEAQ. J was trimmed by 5 bases and V by 5 bases; bases with no gene match: 7. CDR3 size: 15 residues. The CDR3, as DNA: TGTGCCAGCAGCCGACAGGGACTAGCTAACAATGAGCAGTTCTTC. Translating it yields CASSRQGLANNEQFF.

The V and J genes are TRBV19 and TRBJ2-1, with 9 positions matching TRBD2. Losses at the gene ends were 5 bases for V and 2 bases for J; bases not matched to a gene: 4. CDR1 is LNHDA and CDR2 is SQIVND in the germline V gene (reference sequence). CDR3 length equals 15 residues. The chain's CDR3 is CASSSSGITYNEQFF. CDR3 DNA: TGTGCCAGTAGTTCTAGCGGGATCACCTACAATGAGCAGTTCTTC.

Concerning this clone: This sample includes further DNA sequences coding for the same CDR3. V gene TRBV30 combines with J gene TRBJ2-1; D is unclear. V lost 0 bases to trimming and J lost 6 bases, with 9 bases between them. The CDR3 runs to 13 residues. Germline loops: CDR1 GTSNPN, CDR2 SVGIG (reference sequence). The DNA of the CDR3 is TGTGCCTGGAGTGTAGGTTTAGCCAATGAGCAGTTCTTC. It translates to CAWSVGLANEQFF.

As concerns this clone: Other DNA sequences in the same sample also yield this CDR3. The chain couples TRBV7-3 to TRBJ2-3; 9 positions agree with TRBD2. Trimming at V came to 5 bases and at J to 2 bases, leaving 2 bases not matched to a gene. Germline lookup yields CDR1 SGHTA and CDR2 FQGTGA. This CDR3 contains 14 residues. CDR3 residues: CASSPGLATDTQYF. CDR3 DNA: TGTGCCAGCAGCCCGGGACTAGCCACAGATACGCAGTATTTT.

For this clone: The identical CDR3 is also encoded by other nucleotide sequences in the sample. The rearrangement joins TRBV19 to TRBJ2-7; tentative D call: TRBD2 (6 bases). V gave up 3 bases and J gave up 0 bases, with 9 bases separating them. CDR3 length: 14 amino acids. Germline V gives CDR1 LNHDA, CDR2 SQIVND (reference sequence). CDR3 bases: TGTGCCAGTAGTATCCGGGAGAGCTCCTACGAGCAGTACTTC. It translates to CASSIRESSYEQYF. Full variable domain (rest looked up from reference TRBV19 and TRBJ2-7): DGGITQSPKYLFRKEGQNVTLSCEQNLNHDAMYWYRQDPGQGLRLIYYSQIVNDFQKGDIAEGYSVSREKKESFPLTVTSAQKNPTAFYLCASSIRESSYEQYFGPGTRLTVT.

V is TRBV27 and J is TRBJ1-4; D call uncertain. The V and J ends lost 8 bases and 5 bases respectively, with 18 bases between them. CDR1 is MNHEY, CDR2 SMNVEV, per germline (reference sequence). The length of the CDR3 is 15 residues. The DNA of the CDR3 is TGTGCCAGCTGGTCTGGTCGGGTAGCGAATGAAAAACTGTTTTTT. It yields the protein CASWSGRVANEKLFF.

This chain connects TRBV7-9 to TRBJ2-5; 11 bases are a match to TRBD2. The V segment lost 5 bases and the J segment 5 bases; nucleotides outside the gene matches: 10. The CDR3 loop spans 16 amino acids. Germline V gene data show CDR1 as SEHNR and CDR2 as FQNEAQ (reference sequence). The CDR3 bases are TGTGCCAGCAGCCCCCGATTAGCGGGAGGGCTGGAGACCCAGTACTTC. It encodes CASSPRLAGGLETQYF.

This clone showed up just a few times. The chain has TRBV5-1 and TRBJ2-2, with a weak D call TRBD2 (5 bases). Trimming pared 1 base from V and 2 bases from J, leaving 9 bases between. Germline V CDR1 and CDR2: SGHRS, YFSETQ. CDR3 size: 15 residues. CDR3 coding DNA: TGCGCCAGCAGCTTGAGCCCGGGAAACACCGGGGAGCTGTTTTTT. Translated: CASSLSPGNTGELFF.

The chain couples TRBV27 to TRBJ2-7; the match to TRBD1 covers 9 bases. V was pared by 5 bases and J by 3 bases, with 5 bases of the junction left unmatched. CDR3 size: 14 residues. Germline V gene lookup returns CDR1 MNHEY and CDR2 SMNVEV (reference sequence). The CDR3 nucleotides are TGTGCCAGCAGTGTGGACAGGGGTGGCTACGAGCAGTACTTC. Its translation is CASSVDRGGYEQYF.

This clone was recorded a few times. The chain recombines TRBV11-2 with TRBJ2-7, with D perhaps TRBD2 (6 bases). This CDR3 has 17 residues. V shed 1 base and J shed 3 bases, with 19 bases lying between them. Germline V lookup: CDR1 SGHAT, CDR2 FQNNGV. Written as DNA, the CDR3 is TGTGCCAGCAGCTTAGTATACGGAGGGAACAATGGCTACGAGCAGTACTTC. Translating gives CASSLVYGGNNGYEQYF. Looking up the rest from reference TRBV11-2 and TRBJ2-7 gives the full variable domain: EAGVAQSPRYKIIEKRQSVAFWCNPISGHATLYWYQQILGQGPKLLIQFQNNGVVDDSQLPKDRFSAERLKGVDSTLKIQPAKLEDSAVYLCASSLVYGGNNGYEQYFGPGTRLTVT.

The J gene is TRBJ1-1, the V gene TRBV21-1. TRBV21-1 is marked as a pseudogene. There are 14 residues in the CDR3. The CDR3 spells CASSKETEGTEAFF. CDR3 sequence (DNA): TGTGCCAGCAGCAAAGAAACGGAGGGTACTGAAGCTTTCTTT.

For the CDR3, the DNA is TGTGCCAGCAGCTTAGCTGTGTCAGGGGACACCTATGGCTACACCTTC. As protein: CASSLAVSGDTYGYTF. The chain joins TRBV7-9 to TRBJ1-2; TRBD1 might be the D (6 bases). The CDR3 extends over 16 amino acids. Per the germline V gene, CDR1 is SEHNR and CDR2 is FQNEAQ (reference sequence). V was trimmed by 0 bases and J by 4 bases, leaving 15 bases between them.

The V gene is TRBV11-2, the J gene TRBJ2-3; weak D call: TRBD2 (5 bases). The V end lost 5 bases, the J end lost 0 bases, and 15 bases lay between the germline ends. The length of the CDR3 is 16 residues. The germline V gene encodes CDR1 SGHAT and CDR2 FQNNGV. The CDR3 DNA reads TGTGCCAGCAGCCCTTTTAGCGTAGGAAGCACAGATACGCAGTATTTT. Its protein product is CASSPFSVGSTDTQYF. The complete variable domain, with remaining parts taken from reference TRBV11-2 and TRBJ2-3, reads EAGVAQSPRYKIIEKRQSVAFWCNPISGHATLYWYQQILGQGPKLLIQFQNNGVVDDSQLPKDRFSAERLKGVDSTLKIQPAKLEDSAVYLCASSPFSVGSTDTQYFGPGTRLTVL.

This chain uses TRBV4-2 with TRBJ2-7, with D hard to call. Germline CDR1 reads LGHNA; CDR2 reads YNFKEQ. The V end lost 0 bases, the J end lost 3 bases, and 12 bases lay between the germline ends. CDR3 length: 15 residues. CDR3 sequence: CASSQDPGPFYEQYF. DNA of the CDR3: TGTGCCAGCAGCCAAGATCCTGGCCCCTTCTACGAGCAGTACTTC.

CDR3 DNA sequence: TGTGCCAGCAGTTCAACGACAGGGGGTAGCGAGACCCAGTACTTC. This sequence encodes CASSSTTGGSETQYF. This sequence joins TRBV6-6 and TRBJ2-5, with 9 bases matching TRBD1. The V gene's germline CDR1 is MNHNY and CDR2 SVGAGI (reference sequence). There are 15 residues in the CDR3. Trimming removed 4 bases from V and 5 bases from J; junction bases left unmatched: 8.

The chain combines TRBV5-1 with TRBJ2-7, with D possibly being TRBD2 (6 bases). Trimming removed 0 bases at V and 7 bases at J, with 14 bases between. Germline-derived CDR1 and CDR2 are SGHRS and YFSETQ. The length of the CDR3 is 14 residues. Written as DNA, the CDR3 is TGCGCCAGCAGCTTGGAGACGAGACGGGGGGAGCAGTACTTC. Its protein product is CASSLETRRGEQYF.

This chain joins TRBV6-1 and TRBJ1-1; 10 positions agree with TRBD1. The CDR3 contains 14 residues. Germline-derived CDR1 and CDR2 are MNHNS and SASEGT. The V and J ends lost 6 bases and 1 base, in that order; junction bases with no gene match: 2. CDR3 DNA: TGTGCCAGCAGGACAGGGGGCGGGAACACTGAAGCTTTCTTT. This translates into CASRTGGGNTEAFF.

The chain carries TRBV2 and TRBJ2-5; 8 bases line up with TRBD1. The J call may be faulty, since TRBJ2-7 better matches the DNA end. CDR3 size: 14 residues. Looked up from germline, CDR1 is SNHLY and CDR2 is FYNNEI. The CDR3 sequence: CASTVAGQVYEQYF. The CDR3 region has the DNA TGTGCCAGCACCGTTGCGGGACAGGTTTACGAGCAGTACTTC.

This chain uses TRBV6-5 with TRBJ1-4, with a tentative D call TRBD1 (6 bases). Germline lookup yields CDR1 MNHEY and CDR2 SVGAGI. The CDR3 runs 14 residues. Trimming stripped 6 bases from V and 3 bases from J, with 11 bases between. The CDR3 sequence: CASRGGAANEKLFF. CDR3 in DNA: TGTGCCAGCAGGGGGGGGGCGGCTAATGAAAAACTGTTTTTT.

This clone was observed a handful of times. The V gene is TRBV19, the J gene TRBJ2-6, with 8 bases matching TRBD1. The CDR3 is 18 amino acids. The V segment lost 2 bases and the J segment 0 bases; nucleotides outside the gene matches: 6. CDR1 and CDR2 from the germline V gene are LNHDA and SQIVND (reference sequence). The CDR3 is CASSIQGALFSGANVLTF. The CDR3 DNA sequence: TGTGCCAGTAGTATACAGGGGGCATTATTCTCTGGGGCCAACGTCCTGACTTTC.